This TCR beta chain was sequenced for a study of blood T cell repertoires in COVID-19. Repertoires were generated with immunoSEQ multiplex PCR, while TCRdb's copy carries only in-frame clones and drops some. Seen here are 250,000 to 350,000 clones, approximately 88% observed once, and the top ten hold 8% to 9.5%. The source is a young woman who had recovered from COVID-19. The sequenced sample was PBMCs or T cells enriched from blood (not recorded which).

CDR3 loop: CASSPVSGEQFF. In DNA form, the CDR3 reads TGTGCCAGCAGCCCTGTATCAGGTGAGCAGTTCTTC. This chain joins TRBV9 and TRBJ2-1; no clear D. V lost 4 bases, J lost 9 bases, and 11 bases lay in between. The CDR3 is made up of 12 amino acids. From germline, CDR1 is SGDLS and CDR2 YYNGEE.